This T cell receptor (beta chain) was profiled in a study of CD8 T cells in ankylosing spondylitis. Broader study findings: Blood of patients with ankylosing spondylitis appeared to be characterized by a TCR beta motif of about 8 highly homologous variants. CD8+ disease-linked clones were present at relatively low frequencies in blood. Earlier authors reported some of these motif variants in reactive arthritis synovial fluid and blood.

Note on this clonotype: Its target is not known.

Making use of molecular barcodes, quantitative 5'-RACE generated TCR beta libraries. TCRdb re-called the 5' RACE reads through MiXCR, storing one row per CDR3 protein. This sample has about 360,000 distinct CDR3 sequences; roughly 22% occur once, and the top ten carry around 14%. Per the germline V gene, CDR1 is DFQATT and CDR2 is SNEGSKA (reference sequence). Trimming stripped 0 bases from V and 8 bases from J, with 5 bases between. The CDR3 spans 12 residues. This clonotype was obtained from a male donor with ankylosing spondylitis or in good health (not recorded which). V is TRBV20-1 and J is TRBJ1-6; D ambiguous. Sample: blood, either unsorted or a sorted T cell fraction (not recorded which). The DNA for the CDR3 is TGCAGTGCTAGAGATCCCTATTCACCCCTCCACTTT. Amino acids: CSARDPYSPLHF.